Listed here are 28 T cell receptor beta chains from one sample, sequenced in a study of human T cells and chemical hapten exposure. Via MiXCR, TCRdb re-called the RACE reads, giving one row per CDR3 protein. This sample carries under 90,000 distinct CDR3 sequences, approximately 8% of them seen once, and the ten largest clones take about 1.4%. Described time point: healthy volunteer bleed at 6 weeks. The authors extracted total RNA from unfractionated whole blood. The sample comprised whole blood. The receptors were sampled from a male donor in good health. Some clones in this sample may be carry-over from other donors' samples.

The V gene is TRBV3-1, the J gene TRBJ2-2; D is ambiguous. Trimming took off 4 bases at V and 7 bases at J, with 7 bases between the two ends. There are 12 residues in the CDR3. Germline lookup yields CDR1 LGHDT and CDR2 YNNKEL (reference sequence). DNA for the CDR3: TGTGCCAGCAGCCCCGTCGGCGGGGAGCTGTTTTTT. This sequence encodes CASSPVGGELFF.

There are a few counts of this clonotype. This sequence joins TRBV6-5 and TRBJ1-1; no definite D call. Germline V lookup: CDR1 MNHEY, CDR2 SVGAGI. Trimming removed 2 bases at V and 3 bases at J, with 16 bases between. The CDR3 has 16 residues. CDR3 residues: CASSYVSSLGDTEAFF. CDR3 nucleotides: TGTGCCAGCAGTTACGTTTCATCACTCGGGGACACTGAAGCTTTCTTT.

There are a few counts of this clonotype. The V gene is TRBV5-5, the J gene TRBJ1-2; TRBD1 matches at 7 bases. Germline V lookup: CDR1 SGHKS, CDR2 YYEKEE (reference sequence). V dropped 2 bases and J dropped 2; count of bases not matched to a gene: 3. The CDR3 extends over 14 amino acids. CDR3 loop: CASSLQGTNYGYTF. The CDR3 DNA reads as TGTGCCAGCAGCTTACAGGGGACGAACTATGGCTACACCTTC. The variable domain in full, with the rest retrieved from reference TRBV5-5 and TRBJ1-2, is DAGVTQSPTHLIKTRGQQVTLRCSPISGHKSVSWYQQVLGQGPQFIFQYYEKEERGRGNFPDRFSARQFPNYSSELNVNALLLGDSALYLCASSLQGTNYGYTFGSGTRLTVV.

This clonotype was seen at least ten times. The chain combines TRBV2 with TRBJ2-1, with unresolved D. This CDR3 is 15 amino acids long. Germline-derived CDR1 and CDR2 are SNHLY and FYNNEI. With 3 bases removed from V and 4 bases from J, the gap between germline ends came to 13 bases. CDR3 sequence reads: CASSDPPPSYNEQFF. The CDR3 DNA follows: TGTGCCAGCAGTGATCCGCCCCCCTCATACAATGAGCAGTTCTTC.

This clonotype was seen more than once but under ten times. The rearrangement uses TRBV28 and TRBJ2-1; 8 positions match TRBD1. The length of the CDR3 is 15 residues. Looked up from germline, CDR1 is MDHEN and CDR2 is SYDVKM. V shed 5 bases and J 3 bases; nucleotides not matched to a gene: 6. The CDR3 bases are TGTGCCAGCAGTGCAGGGGGCCCCATCTACAATGAGCAGTTCTTC. Protein: CASSAGGPIYNEQFF.

This clonotype turned up a few times. This rearrangement joins TRBV6-1 to TRBJ2-2, with TRBD1 matching 7 bases. Germline V gene sequence: CDR1 MNHNS, CDR2 SASEGT. The CDR3 loop spans 13 amino acids. Germline trimming cut 10 bases from V and 6 bases from J; bases unmatched to any gene: 8. The CDR3 nucleotides read TGTGCCACCTACCAGGGGGAAGCCGGGGAGCTGTTTTTT. Translation gives CATYQGEAGELFF.

This chain joins TRBV2 and TRBJ2-3; 7 bases map to TRBD1. Germline loops: CDR1 SNHLY, CDR2 FYNNEI. The CDR3 is 14 amino acids. V was pared by 8 bases and J by 5 bases, with 10 bases of the junction left unmatched. The CDR3 spells CASLKGAGRDTQYF. For the CDR3, the DNA is TGTGCCAGCCTAAAGGGGGCTGGACGAGATACGCAGTATTTT. The full variable domain, completed using reference TRBV2 and TRBJ2-3, is EPEVTQTPSHQVTQMGQEVILRCVPISNHLYFYWYRQILGQKVEFLVSFYNNEISEKSEIFDDQFSVERPDGSNFTLKIRSTKLEDSAMYFCASLKGAGRDTQYFGPGTRLTVL.

This clonotype was seen a few times. V gene TRBV7-9 combines with J gene TRBJ2-1, with TRBD2 identical over 8 bases. This CDR3 has 14 amino acids. The trim removed 4 bases at V and 5 bases at J, leaving 4 bases unmatched. Germline V gives CDR1 SEHNR, CDR2 FQNEAQ (reference sequence). CDR3 region: CASSSGGLDNEQFF. In nucleotides, the CDR3 is TGTGCCAGCAGCTCGGGGGGGCTTGACAATGAGCAGTTCTTC.

The chain recombines TRBV6-2 or TRBV6-3 with TRBJ2-7, with D perhaps TRBD2 (6 bases). CDR1 and CDR2 (germline): MNHEY, SVGEGT. V was clipped by 2 bases and J by 6 bases, with 20 bases between them. The CDR3 runs to 16 residues. CDR3 nucleotides: TGTGCCAGCAGTTACGACCGCTACCGGGGGTCGGGCGAGCAGTACTTC. The encoded protein is CASSYDRYRGSGEQYF.

The J gene is TRBJ2-2, the V gene TRBV25-1; TRBD1 aligns across 9 bases. J gave up 6 bases and V 3 bases, and 5 bases lay outside the gene matches. This CDR3 has 15 amino acids. Per the germline V gene, CDR1 is MGHDK and CDR2 is SYGVNS. The CDR3 protein is CASSDGTGFAGELFF. Written as DNA, the CDR3 is TGTGCCAGCAGTGACGGGACAGGGTTCGCCGGGGAGCTGTTTTTT. Based on the CDR3 plus reference TRBV25-1 and TRBJ2-2, the full variable domain is EADIYQTPRYLVIGTGKKITLECSQTMGHDKMYWYQQDPGMELHLIHYSYGVNSTEKGDLSSESTVSRIRTEHFPLTLESARPSHTSQYLCASSDGTGFAGELFFGEGSRLTVL.

This clonotype was seen more than once but under ten times. The V call is TRBV5-1, the J call TRBJ2-1; D gene uncertain. The CDR3 spans 11 residues. Germline V gene sequence: CDR1 SGHRS, CDR2 YFSETQ. The V and J ends lost 2 bases and 15 bases respectively, with 12 bases between them. The CDR3: CASSFGTVWFF. In DNA form, the CDR3 reads TGCGCCAGCAGCTTTGGAACAGTTTGGTTCTTC. Drawing the rest from reference TRBV5-1 and TRBJ2-1, the complete variable domain is KAGVTQTPRYLIKTRGQQVTLSCSPISGHRSVSWYQQTPGQGLQFLFEYFSETQRNKGNFPGRFSGRQFSNSRSEMNVSTLELGDSALYLCASSFGTVWFFGPGTRLTVL.

There are many counts of this clonotype. DNA for the CDR3: TGTGCCAGCAGCCCCCCCGTGGAGACTGAAGCTTTCTTT. Residues: CASSPPVETEAFF. The V and J genes are TRBV7-8 and TRBJ1-1; D is unclear. V lost 5 bases to trimming and J lost 5 bases, with 12 bases between them. The CDR3 consists of 13 residues. Germline V gene data show CDR1 as SGHVS and CDR2 as FQNEAQ.

In its sample, this clonotype was seen a few times. The V gene is TRBV2, the J gene TRBJ2-4; 13 bases map to TRBD2. Per the germline V gene, CDR1 is SNHLY and CDR2 is FYNNEI. CDR3 size: 18 residues. The V and J ends lost 7 bases and 1 base, in that order; junction bases with no gene match: 10. CDR3 loop: CASKILAGGPGAKNIQYF. The CDR3 DNA reads TGTGCCAGCAAAATACTAGCGGGAGGGCCCGGGGCCAAAAACATTCAGTACTTC.

This chain links TRBV9 with TRBJ1-5, with a tentative D call TRBD1 (6 bases). V lost 8 bases, J lost 4 bases, and 13 bases lay in between. The CDR3 extends over 13 amino acids. CDR1 and CDR2 (germline): SGDLS, YYNGEE. The CDR3 sequence: CASANRENQPQHF. In DNA, the CDR3 is TGTGCCAGTGCGAACAGGGAGAATCAGCCCCAGCATTTT.

The genes are TRBV6-2 or TRBV6-3 and TRBJ1-5, with 8 positions matching TRBD1. V lost 3 bases and J lost 5; bases outside the gene matches: 3. From germline, CDR1 is MNHEY and CDR2 SVGEGT. The CDR3 totals 14 residues. CDR3 protein: CASSYPDRDQPQHF. CDR3 sequence (DNA): TGTGCCAGCAGTTATCCGGACAGGGATCAGCCCCAGCATTTT.

The rearrangement uses TRBV25-1 and TRBJ2-7, with D perhaps matching TRBD2 (5 bases). The germline V gene has CDR1 MGHDK and CDR2 SYGVNS. The CDR3 covers 16 residues. Trimming cost V 1 base and J 0 bases, with 13 bases left between them. CDR3 sequence: CASSESAGASSYEQYF. The CDR3, as DNA: TGTGCCAGCAGTGAATCTGCGGGCGCGAGCTCCTACGAGCAGTACTTC.

This chain uses TRBV2 with TRBJ2-7, with D perhaps matching TRBD2 (6 bases). Trimming stripped 1 base from V and 4 bases from J, with 20 bases between. Germline V CDR1 and CDR2: SNHLY, FYNNEI. This CDR3 region has 17 residues. The CDR3 protein is CASSEVLVKAGGYEQYF. DNA of the CDR3: TGTGCCAGCAGTGAAGTTTTGGTGAAGGCCGGGGGATACGAGCAGTACTTC.

V gene TRBV5-1 combines with J gene TRBJ2-3; the D gene could be TRBD1 or TRBD2 (5 bases each). The CDR3 totals 16 residues. Deletions cut 0 bases from V and 7 bases from J, with 18 bases between. In germline, CDR1 is SGHRS, CDR2 YFSETQ. The CDR3 loop is CASSLVGTTVTHTQYF. In nucleotides, the CDR3 is TGCGCCAGCAGCTTGGTCGGGACGACCGTCACCCATACGCAGTATTTT.

The V gene is TRBV15, the J gene TRBJ2-3, with D uncertain. Germline V gene sequence: CDR1 LNHNV, CDR2 YYDKDF (reference sequence). Deletions cut 1 base from V and 3 bases from J, with 8 bases between. The CDR3 totals 14 residues. For the CDR3, the DNA is TGTGCCACCAGCAGAGGTCCCGGGACAGATACGCAGTATTTT. It is translated as CATSRGPGTDTQYF.

This sequence joins TRBV5-1 and TRBJ2-5; D remains unclear. The CDR3 totals 13 residues. V lost 4 bases to trimming and J lost 3 bases, with 10 bases between them. CDR1 and CDR2 (germline): SGHRS, YFSETQ. As DNA, the CDR3 is TGCGCCAGCAGCCTGCCAACTGAAGAGACCCAGTACTTC. Its translation is CASSLPTEETQYF.

This clonotype came up a few times. The V call is TRBV5-1, the J call TRBJ2-5, with a tentative D call TRBD2 (6 bases). CDR3 length equals 14 residues. Between the trimmed V and J ends, which lost 0 bases and 4 bases, there was a span of 10 bases. Germline V gene lookup returns CDR1 SGHRS and CDR2 YFSETQ. In nucleotides, the CDR3 is TGCGCCAGCAGCTTGGTGGTGGGGGGAGAGACCCAGTACTTC. Encoded protein: CASSLVVGGETQYF.

Ten or more counts support this clonotype. The chain joins TRBV20-1 to TRBJ2-5; D remains unclear. V was clipped by 6 bases and J by 6 bases, with 17 bases between them. Germline V CDR1 and CDR2: DFQATT, SNEGSKA (reference sequence). The CDR3 length is 13 residues. CDR3 loop: CSAIGRITQTQYF. The CDR3 DNA sequence: TGCAGTGCGATTGGCAGGATAACACAGACCCAGTACTTC.

The V and J genes are TRBV12-3 or TRBV12-4 and TRBJ1-2, with D uncertain. The CDR3 loop spans 13 amino acids. V was cut by 8 bases and J by 8 bases, with 18 bases left in between. The CDR3 spells CASGTARVRGYTF. In nucleotides, the CDR3 is TGTGCCAGCGGAACCGCCCGGGTTCGAGGCTACACCTTC.

This clonotype has only a few counts. J is TRBJ2-1 and V is TRBV7-8; TRBD1 is a possible D gene (6 bases). Trimming shortened V by 5 bases and J by 7 bases, and 9 bases separated the two germline ends. The CDR3 sequence is 12 residues long. Germline CDR1 is SGHVS and CDR2 is FQNEAQ. The CDR3 loop reads CASSKDRNEQFF. In DNA form, the CDR3 reads TGTGCCAGCAGCAAGGACAGAAATGAGCAGTTCTTC.

The chain employs TRBV30 and TRBJ1-4; 7 bases are shared with TRBD1. The CDR3 has 13 residues. Germline lookup yields CDR1 GTSNPN and CDR2 SVGIG (reference sequence). V gave up 8 bases and J gave up 1 base; unmatched junction bases: 4. The CDR3 bases are TGTGCCCTGAACAGGGGAACTAATGAAAAACTGTTTTTT. The encoded protein is CALNRGTNEKLFF.

The gene calls are TRBV12-3 or TRBV12-4 and TRBJ1-1; D might be TRBD1 (5 bases). The CDR3 contains 13 residues. V was clipped by 7 bases and J by 1 base, with 10 bases between them. The CDR3 DNA follows: TGTGCCAGCATCTACAGGAAGAACACTGAAGCTTTCTTT. It is translated as CASIYRKNTEAFF.

Written as DNA, the CDR3 is TGTGCCAGCAGCTTCCCGACAGGGGAAATGGATACGCAGTATTTT. Its translation: CASSFPTGEMDTQYF. The genes are TRBV11-2 and TRBJ2-3, with 8 bases fitting TRBD1. Germline CDR1 SGHAT, CDR2 FQNNGV. This CDR3 has 15 residues. Unmatched junction bases numbered 8, after V lost 3 bases and J lost 6 bases.

This clonotype has ten or more counts. The V call is TRBV29-1, the J call TRBJ1-1, with D perhaps TRBD1 (5 bases). Germline values: CDR1 SQVTM, CDR2 ANQGSEA. Trimming stripped 0 bases from V and 7 bases from J, with 12 bases between. This CDR3 is 13 amino acids long. CDR3 DNA: TGCAGCGTTGAAGAAGGTCCGGGGGTTGAAGCTTTCTTT. This codes for CSVEEGPGVEAFF. The entire variable domain, with the rest obtained from reference TRBV29-1 and TRBJ1-1, is as follows: SAVISQKPSRDICQRGTSLTIQCQVDSQVTMMFWYRQQPGQSLTLIATANQGSEATYESGFVIDKFPISRPNLTFSTLTVSNMSPEDSSIYLCSVEEGPGVEAFFGQGTRLTVV.